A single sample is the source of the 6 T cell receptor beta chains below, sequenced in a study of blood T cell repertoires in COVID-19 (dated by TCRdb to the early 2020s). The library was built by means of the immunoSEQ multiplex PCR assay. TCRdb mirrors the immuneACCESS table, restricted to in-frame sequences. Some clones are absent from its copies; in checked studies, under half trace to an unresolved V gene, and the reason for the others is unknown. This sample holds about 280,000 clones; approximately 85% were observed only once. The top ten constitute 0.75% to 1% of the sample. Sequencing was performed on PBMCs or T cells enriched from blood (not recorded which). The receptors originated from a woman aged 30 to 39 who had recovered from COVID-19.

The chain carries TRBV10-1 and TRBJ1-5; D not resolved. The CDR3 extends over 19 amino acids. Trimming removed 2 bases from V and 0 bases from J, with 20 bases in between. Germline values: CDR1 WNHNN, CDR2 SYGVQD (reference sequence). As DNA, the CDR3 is TGCGCCAGCAGTGAGCCACAGAATGGACGGGGATATAGCAATCAGCCCCAGCATTTT. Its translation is CASSEPQNGRGYSNQPQHF.

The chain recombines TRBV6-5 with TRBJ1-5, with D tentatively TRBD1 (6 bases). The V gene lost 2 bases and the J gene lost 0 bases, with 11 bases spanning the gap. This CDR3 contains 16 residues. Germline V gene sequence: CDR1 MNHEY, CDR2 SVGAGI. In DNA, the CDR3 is TGTGCCAGCAGTTACCTGACAGGATATAGCAATCAGCCCCAGCATTTT. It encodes CASSYLTGYSNQPQHF.

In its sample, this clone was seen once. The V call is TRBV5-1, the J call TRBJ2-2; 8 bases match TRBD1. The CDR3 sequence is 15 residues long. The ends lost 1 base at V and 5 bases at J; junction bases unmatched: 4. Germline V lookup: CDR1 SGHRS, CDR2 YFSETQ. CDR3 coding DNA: TGCGCCAGCAGCTTGCAGGGGGCTATGACCGGGGAGCTGTTTTTT. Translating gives CASSLQGAMTGELFF.

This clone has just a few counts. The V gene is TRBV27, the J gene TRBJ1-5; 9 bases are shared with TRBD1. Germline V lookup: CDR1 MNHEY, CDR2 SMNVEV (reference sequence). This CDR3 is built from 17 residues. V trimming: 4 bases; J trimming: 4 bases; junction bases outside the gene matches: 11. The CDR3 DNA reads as TGTGCCAGCAGTTCCCTAATACAGGGGGCGATGAATCAGCCCCAGCATTTT. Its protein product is CASSSLIQGAMNQPQHF.

The CDR3 DNA reads as TGTGCCAGCAGTTTGCTTAGCGGGGGGTCCGGAGATACGCAGTATTTT. Its protein product is CASSLLSGGSGDTQYF. The V and J genes are TRBV28 and TRBJ2-3, with 10 bases identical to TRBD2. In germline, CDR1 is MDHEN, CDR2 SYDVKM. The CDR3 is made up of 16 amino acids. The V and J ends lost 3 bases and 5 bases, in that order; junction bases with no gene match: 8.

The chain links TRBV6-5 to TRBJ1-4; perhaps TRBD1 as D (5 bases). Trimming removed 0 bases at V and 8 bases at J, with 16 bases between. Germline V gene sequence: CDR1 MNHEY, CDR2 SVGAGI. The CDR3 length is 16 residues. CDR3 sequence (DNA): TGTGCCAGCAGTTACTCGTCGTCGGGCAGGGCGGAAAAACTGTTTTTT. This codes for CASSYSSSGRAEKLFF.